This passage covers 20 T cell receptor beta chains from one sample sequenced in a study of blood T cell repertoires in COVID-19. Measured with immunoSEQ multiplex PCR; TCRdb has only the in-frame clones, and not every one. Counted here are roughly 310,000 clones, roughly 90% occurring once; the ten biggest clones make up under 4.5%. The sample consisted of peripheral blood. Receptors originate from a woman aged 45-65 years with active or convalescent COVID-19.

V is TRBV9 and J is TRBJ2-1; 9 nucleotides match TRBD2. The CDR3 consists of 17 residues. With V trimmed by 2 bases and J by 0 bases, 6 bases remained unmatched. CDR1 SGDLS and CDR2 YYNGEE come from the germline V gene. DNA of the CDR3: TGTGCCAGCAGCGTCGGTAGCGGGGGCCGCTCCTACAATGAGCAGTTCTTC. Translating gives CASSVGSGGRSYNEQFF.

V is TRBV21-1 and J is TRBJ1-5; the table's D gene call, TRBD1, was not cross checked with the DNA. TRBV21-1 is noted as a pseudogene. The CDR3 is made up of 14 amino acids. The CDR3 sequence is CASSNPGGNQPQHF. CDR3 nucleotides: TGTGCCAGCAGCAATCCAGGGGGCAATCAGCCCCAGCATTTT.

This chain joins TRBV2 and TRBJ2-3, with D uncertain. The CDR3 runs to 13 residues. V lost 8 bases, J lost 1 base, and 10 bases lay in between. Per the germline V gene, CDR1 is SNHLY and CDR2 is FYNNEI. The CDR3 spells CASSVTRTDTQYF. CDR3 DNA sequence: TGTGCCAGCTCGGTTACCCGCACAGATACGCAGTATTTT.

The chain joins TRBV28 to TRBJ2-7; tentatively, D is TRBD1 (6 bases). V shed 3 bases and J shed 0 bases, with 9 bases lying between them. The germline V gene encodes CDR1 MDHEN and CDR2 SYDVKM. CDR3 size: 14 residues. This chain's CDR3 is CASSFLGASYEQYF. CDR3 bases: TGTGCCAGCAGTTTCTTGGGGGCCTCCTACGAGCAGTACTTC.

J is TRBJ2-3 and V is TRBV4-2; 9 positions match TRBD1. The CDR3 is made up of 15 amino acids. Germline assignment: CDR1 LGHNA and CDR2 YNFKEQ. The V gene end was trimmed by 1 base and the J gene end by 6 bases; junction bases not matched to a gene: 5. CDR3 in DNA: TGTGCCAGCAGCCAAGGGGACAGGGAGAAGGATACGCAGTATTTT. Amino acids: CASSQGDREKDTQYF.

The V gene is TRBV25-1, the J gene TRBJ1-4; 7 nucleotides agree with TRBD1. CDR3 length: 15 amino acids. V lost 9 bases, J lost 5 bases, and 12 bases stayed unmatched. The germline CDR1 and CDR2 sequences are MGHDK and SYGVNS. Written as DNA, the CDR3 is TGTGCCAGTCAGTGGCTAGGGGGCGTAAATGAAAAACTGTTTTTT. It translates to CASQWLGGVNEKLFF.

The chain is built from TRBV6-5 and TRBJ1-6; TRBD1 agrees at 7 bases. Germline V CDR1 and CDR2: MNHEY, SVGAGI. J lost 6 bases, V lost 7 bases, and 6 bases had no gene match. The CDR3 loop spans 14 amino acids. The CDR3 DNA reads as TGTGCCAGCACCCGACAGGGAGGTAATTCACCCCTCCACTTT. Its translation is CASTRQGGNSPLHF.

This chain uses TRBV4-1 with TRBJ2-2, with 14 nucleotides matching TRBD2. Germline V gives CDR1 MGHRA, CDR2 YSYEKL. The V segment lost 4 bases and the J segment 2 bases; nucleotides outside the gene matches: 9. This CDR3 is 19 amino acids long. DNA of the CDR3: TGCGCCAGCAGCCGAAGGGCGGGACTAGCGGGAGTTAACACCGGGGAGCTGTTTTTT. This gives the protein CASSRRAGLAGVNTGELFF.

The chain has TRBV6-2 or TRBV6-3 and TRBJ1-4; maybe TRBD1 (5 bases). CDR3 length: 15 residues. Trimming left V 2 bases short and J 6 bases short, with 13 bases between. CDR1 and CDR2 from the germline V gene are MNHEY and SVGEGT. The CDR3 nucleotides read TGTGCCAGCAGTTACCCCCAGGGTTTGGATGAAAAACTGTTTTTT. Translation: CASSYPQGLDEKLFF.

The gene calls are TRBV28 and TRBJ1-6, with D possibly being TRBD1 (5 bases). This CDR3 spans 13 amino acids. V lost 4 bases and J 9 bases, leaving 10 bases between the germline ends. The V gene's germline CDR1 is MDHEN and CDR2 SYDVKM. The CDR3 DNA reads as TGTGCCAGCAGTTCCAGGGAAGGTTCACCCCTCCACTTT. Translated, it gives CASSSREGSPLHF.

V usage is TRBV28 and J usage is TRBJ1-1; no reliable D call. Trimming removed 0 bases at V and 0 bases at J, with 11 bases between. The CDR3 sequence is 16 residues long. From germline, CDR1 is MDHEN and CDR2 SYDVKM. CDR3 nucleotide sequence: TGTGCCAGCAGTTTATGGGCGGGCACCTTGAACACTGAAGCTTTCTTT. Translating gives CASSLWAGTLNTEAFF.

This chain joins TRBV2 and TRBJ1-3, with a tentative D call TRBD1 (5 bases). V gave up 5 bases and J gave up 0 bases, with 11 bases separating them. CDR3 length: 15 residues. Germline V gene sequence: CDR1 SNHLY, CDR2 FYNNEI. Here the CDR3 reads CASSTYRSSGNTIYF. For the CDR3, the DNA is TGTGCCAGCAGTACCTACAGGAGCTCTGGAAACACCATATATTTT. The full variable domain, completed using reference TRBV2 and TRBJ1-3, is EPEVTQTPSHQVTQMGQEVILRCVPISNHLYFYWYRQILGQKVEFLVSFYNNEISEKSEIFDDQFSVERPDGSNFTLKIRSTKLEDSAMYFCASSTYRSSGNTIYFGEGSWLTVV.

The chain links TRBV27 to TRBJ1-5; D is unresolved. The V and J ends lost 1 base and 4 bases respectively, with 11 bases between them. This CDR3 is 15 amino acids long. Per germline, CDR1 MNHEY and CDR2 SMNVEV (reference sequence). CDR3: CASSLWLAENQPQHF. The CDR3 bases are TGTGCCAGCAGTTTATGGCTGGCAGAAAATCAGCCCCAGCATTTT.

A note on this clone: The sample carries other DNA sequences with the same CDR3. J is TRBJ1-2 and V is TRBV10-3; TRBD1 might be the D (6 bases). The germline V gene has CDR1 ENHRY and CDR2 SYGVKD. This CDR3 is built from 13 residues. Trimming removed 2 bases from V and 2 bases from J, with 6 bases in between. Written as DNA, the CDR3 is TGTGCCATCAGTGAGACAGGGAACTATGGCTACACCTTC. Its translation: CAISETGNYGYTF.

V usage is TRBV2 and J usage is TRBJ2-2; 7 bases fit TRBD2. Germline assignment: CDR1 SNHLY and CDR2 FYNNEI. This CDR3 comprises 14 residues. The V segment lost 5 bases and the J segment 2 bases; nucleotides outside the gene matches: 2. The CDR3 spells CASSSGANTGELFF. The CDR3, as DNA: TGTGCCAGCAGTAGCGGGGCCAACACCGGGGAGCTGTTTTTT.

J is TRBJ2-4 and V is TRBV5-1; no firm D call. Trimming shortened V by 0 bases and J by 3 bases, and 10 bases separated the two germline ends. CDR3 length: 15 amino acids. Germline V CDR1 and CDR2: SGHRS, YFSETQ. The DNA of the CDR3 is TGCGCCAGCAGCTTGGGCAGGTTTGGCAAAAACATTCAGTACTTC. It yields the protein CASSLGRFGKNIQYF.

The chain employs TRBV28 and TRBJ2-5; possible D gene TRBD2, 5 bases. CDR1 is MDHEN, CDR2 SYDVKM, per germline. The CDR3 runs 15 residues. V lost 6 bases and J lost 1, with 15 bases in between. The CDR3 loop is CASSMTPGTQETQYF. DNA for the CDR3: TGTGCCAGCAGCATGACCCCGGGAACCCAAGAGACCCAGTACTTC.

J is TRBJ2-7 and V is TRBV5-4, with a weak D call TRBD1 (6 bases). Germline lookup yields CDR1 SGHNT and CDR2 YYREEE (reference sequence). Trimming took off 3 bases at V and 3 bases at J, with 13 bases between the two ends. The CDR3 covers 14 residues. The CDR3, as DNA: TGTGCCAGCAGCTACCAGGGGATTTTCTACGAGCAGTACTTC. Amino acid sequence: CASSYQGIFYEQYF.

CDR3 loop: CASSLGHSNTEAFF. CDR3 nucleotide sequence: TGTGCCAGCAGCCTCGGACATTCGAACACTGAAGCTTTCTTT. The rearrangement links TRBV7-3 to TRBJ1-1, with D possibly being TRBD1 (5 bases). Germline-derived CDR1 and CDR2 are SGHTA and FQGTGA. V gave up 5 bases and J gave up 1 base, with 11 bases separating them. The CDR3 consists of 14 residues.

The V gene is TRBV12-3 or TRBV12-4, the J gene TRBJ1-2, with D perhaps TRBD1 (5 bases). V shed 2 bases and J shed 5 bases, with 9 bases lying between them. This CDR3 contains 13 residues. The CDR3 reads CASSLKTEYGYTF. The CDR3 DNA sequence: TGTGCCAGCAGTTTAAAGACAGAGTATGGCTACACCTTC.